This T cell receptor (beta chain) was captured in a study of blood T cell repertoires in COVID-19. Overall study: Acute-phase and convalescent COVID-19 samples originated in the United States, Italy and Spain. In each case, the material was cDNA or gDNA derived from T cells, B-cell-depleted T cells, or PBMCs.

In this sample, this clone turned up once. In the original processing: Counts of nucleated cells, estimated from reference gene primer amplification, were obtained. The protocol was immunoSEQ multiplex PCR, while the TCRdb copy is restricted to in-frame clones and leaves out a portion. V, J and clone size reflect that table, while D and trimming were determined from the DNA. Of about 170,000 clones in the sample, about four fifths were seen once. Germline CDR1 and CDR2: MDHEN and SYDVKM. The V gene end was trimmed by 2 bases and the J gene end by 5 bases; junction bases not matched to a gene: 5. The CDR3 runs 14 residues.

This sequence was found in an older man with active or convalescent COVID-19. Sequenced: peripheral blood. This chain joins TRBV28 and TRBJ2-5; 7 positions agree with TRBD1. The CDR3 DNA reads TGTGCCAGCAGTTTAAGACAGGGAGCGGAGACCCAGTACTTC. Encoded protein: CASSLRQGAETQYF.